This T cell receptor (beta chain) was captured in a study of response to subunit inactivated influenza vaccine. Each CDR3 protein gets one entry after TCRdb re-called the RT-PCR reads with MiXCR. The sample records more than 700,000 distinct CDR3 sequences, 20% to 25% being singletons. The study, taken as a whole, reports: The authors proposed limited new T cell recruitment per seasonal influenza vaccination.

With respect to this clonotype: Its target is not known.

This TCR derives from a man aged 50 to 60 who received an inactivated influenza vaccine. The source was PBMCs from blood, collected more than 4 days after vaccination.

The CDR3 sequence: CASSWGQGIGETQYF. As DNA, the CDR3 is TGTGCCAGCAGTTGGGGACAGGGGATTGGAGAGACCCAGTACTTC. This chain connects TRBV12-3 or TRBV12-4 to TRBJ2-5; TRBD1 aligns across 10 bases. CDR3 length equals 15 residues. With V trimmed by 4 bases and J by 4 bases, 6 bases remained unmatched.